This T cell receptor (beta chain) was sequenced in a study of blood T cell repertoires in COVID-19. The overall study: The United States, Italy and Spain were the sources of the acute and convalescent COVID-19 samples.

This CDR3 has 14 residues. CDR1 and CDR2 (germline): SGHNT, YYREEE (reference sequence). Concerning this clone: Sequence at one end of the junction differs from germline and may be a read error.

Libraries were prepared by immunoSEQ multiplex PCR; TCRdb keeps only in-frame clonotypes and omits some of them. The sample contains 140,000 to 150,000 clones, roughly 88% of which appear only once. The TCR was taken from a woman in her fifties or sixties with COVID-19, enrolled during active disease. Sequenced material: peripheral blood. This chain joins TRBV5-4 and TRBJ1-1; D is possibly TRBD1 (6 bases). DNA of the CDR3: TGTGCCAGCAGCTTTTCAGGGGTGAAGACTGAAGCTTTCTTT. Translation: CASSFSGVKTEAFF.